The 8 T cell receptor beta chains in this list originate from one sample, sequenced in a study of control samples from healthy donors and cancer patients. Libraries were prepared by immunoSEQ multiplex PCR; TCRdb keeps only in-frame clonotypes and omits some of them. The table shows 100,000 to 150,000 clones, with about 92% occurring only once. Sequencing used blood. The receptors here all came from a woman between 50 and 59 years old in good health.

V usage is TRBV5-1 and J usage is TRBJ1-1; D may be TRBD1 (5 bases). This CDR3 comprises 13 residues. The V gene's germline CDR1 is SGHRS and CDR2 YFSETQ. V lost 3 bases, J lost 7 bases, and 13 bases lay in between. For the CDR3, the DNA is TGCGCCAGCAGCTCCCGGGGGGTCGGTGAAGCTTTCTTT. Residues: CASSSRGVGEAFF.

V is TRBV28 and J is TRBJ1-4; D is possibly TRBD1 (6 bases). V was pared by 6 bases and J by 6 bases, with 14 bases between. This CDR3 region has 14 residues. CDR1 MDHEN and CDR2 SYDVKM come from the germline V gene. The CDR3 spells CASSQGGLDEKLFF. The CDR3 region has the DNA TGTGCCAGCAGCCAAGGGGGGTTAGATGAAAAACTGTTTTTT.

V is TRBV5-1 and J is TRBJ1-4, with TRBD1 as a possible D gene (6 bases). The V gene's germline CDR1 is SGHRS and CDR2 YFSETQ. Trimming stripped 4 bases from V and 8 bases from J, with 15 bases between. This CDR3 comprises 14 residues. CDR3 protein: CASSGQGFGEKLFF. CDR3 nucleotides: TGCGCCAGCAGCGGGCAGGGGTTTGGGGAAAAACTGTTTTTT. The whole variable domain, remainder taken from reference TRBV5-1 and TRBJ1-4, is KAGVTQTPRYLIKTRGQQVTLSCSPISGHRSVSWYQQTPGQGLQFLFEYFSETQRNKGNFPGRFSGRQFSNSRSEMNVSTLELGDSALYLCASSGQGFGEKLFFGSGTQLSVL.

V usage is TRBV7-9 and J usage is TRBJ1-2; 7 bases are a match to TRBD1. Germline lookup yields CDR1 SEHNR and CDR2 FQNEAQ (reference sequence). The CDR3 is made up of 17 amino acids. The junction had 18 bases not matched to a gene; V was cut back by 5 bases and J by 6 bases. The CDR3 loop reads CASSHNPNRGSSDGYTF. CDR3 nucleotides: TGTGCCAGCAGCCATAACCCAAACAGGGGATCCTCGGATGGCTACACCTTC.

This clone was counted once. The V call is TRBV19, the J call TRBJ2-1; D unclear. The germline V and J ends were trimmed by 3 bases and 9 bases, with 15 bases remaining between them. Germline values: CDR1 LNHDA, CDR2 SQIVND (reference sequence). The CDR3 has 14 residues. As DNA, the CDR3 is TGTGCCAGTAGTATCTCTCCGAACACATTTGAGCAGTTCTTC. It translates to CASSISPNTFEQFF.

The chain carries TRBV19 and TRBJ1-1; D unresolved. CDR1 and CDR2 from the germline V gene are LNHDA and SQIVND (reference sequence). The V and J ends lost 0 bases and 0 bases respectively, with 5 bases between them. CDR3 length equals 14 residues. The CDR3 loop is CASSIDTMNTEAFF. Here the CDR3 DNA reads TGTGCCAGTAGTATAGACACTATGAACACTGAAGCTTTCTTT.

CDR3 region: CAWRAGGAYNSPLHF. CDR3 DNA sequence: TGTGCCTGGAGGGCGGGGGGGGCCTATAATTCACCCCTCCACTTT. V gene TRBV30 combines with J gene TRBJ1-6; maybe TRBD1 (5 bases). In germline, CDR1 is GTSNPN, CDR2 SVGIG (reference sequence). The CDR3 length is 15 residues. V was cut by 3 bases and J by 2 bases, with 11 bases left in between. Drawing the rest from reference TRBV30 and TRBJ1-6, the complete variable domain is SQTIHQWPATLVQPVGSPLSLECTVEGTSNPNLYWYRQAAGRGLQLLFYSVGIGQISSEVPQNLSASRPQDRQFILSSKKLLLSDSGFYLCAWRAGGAYNSPLHFGNGTRLTVT.

The chain links TRBV5-4 to TRBJ2-7, with TRBD2 identical over 7 bases. V shed 3 bases and J 1 base; nucleotides not matched to a gene: 7. Germline assignment: CDR1 SGHNT and CDR2 YYREEE (reference sequence). The CDR3 runs to 15 residues. CDR3 amino acids: CASSSIAGASYEQYF. CDR3 DNA: TGTGCCAGCAGCTCTATAGCGGGCGCTTCCTACGAGCAGTACTTC.